This TCR beta chain was captured by sequencing in a study of T-cell reconstitution after alpha-beta-depleted transplantation in children. CDR1 is SGHDT, CDR2 YYEEEE, per germline. This CDR3 has 13 amino acids. Trimming pared 4 bases from V and 7 bases from J, leaving 12 bases between. Unique molecular identifiers were incorporated when the TCRbeta library was constructed. TCRdb reprocessed the PCR reads via MiXCR and lists one record per CDR3 protein. Counted here are a few hundred thousand distinct CDR3 sequences, approximately 11% occurring once; the ten biggest clones make up 5% to 6.5%. This clonotype was counted a few times.

The material was PBMCs from the stem cell graft donor, obtained from the stem cell graft. This clonotype was sampled from a human donor who donated a stem cell graft to a child with acute myeloid leukemia. The genes are TRBV5-6 and TRBJ2-1; D gene uncertain. In DNA, the CDR3 is TGTGCCAGCAGCCAGGTAGGGCCAAATGAGCAGTTCTTC. Its protein is CASSQVGPNEQFF.